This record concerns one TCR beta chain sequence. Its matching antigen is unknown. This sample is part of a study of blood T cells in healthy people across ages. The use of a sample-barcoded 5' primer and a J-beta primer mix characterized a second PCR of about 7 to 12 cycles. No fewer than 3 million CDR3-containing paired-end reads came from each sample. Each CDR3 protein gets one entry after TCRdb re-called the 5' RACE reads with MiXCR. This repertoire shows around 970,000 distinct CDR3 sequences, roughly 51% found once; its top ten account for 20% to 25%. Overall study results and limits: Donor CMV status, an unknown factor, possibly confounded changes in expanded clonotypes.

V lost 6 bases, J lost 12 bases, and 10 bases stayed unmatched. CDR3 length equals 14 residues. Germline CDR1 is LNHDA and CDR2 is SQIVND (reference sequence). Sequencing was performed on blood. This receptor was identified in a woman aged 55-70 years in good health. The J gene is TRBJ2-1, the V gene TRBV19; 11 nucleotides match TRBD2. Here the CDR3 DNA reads TGTGCCAGTAGCCCGGGACTAGCGGAAGGTAGGCAGTTCTTC. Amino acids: CASSPGLAEGRQFF.